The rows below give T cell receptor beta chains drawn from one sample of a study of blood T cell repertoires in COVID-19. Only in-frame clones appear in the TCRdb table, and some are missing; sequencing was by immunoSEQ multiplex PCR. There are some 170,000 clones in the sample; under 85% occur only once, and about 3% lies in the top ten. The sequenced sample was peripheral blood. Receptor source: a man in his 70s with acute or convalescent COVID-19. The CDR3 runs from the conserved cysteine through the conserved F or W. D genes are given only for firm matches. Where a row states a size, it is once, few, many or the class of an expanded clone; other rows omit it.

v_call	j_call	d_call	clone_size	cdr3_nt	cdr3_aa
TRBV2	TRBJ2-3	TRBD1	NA	TGTGCCAGCAGCCCGGGACAGGGAGGGGCCCGAAGTACGCAGTATTTT	CASSPGQGGARSTQYF
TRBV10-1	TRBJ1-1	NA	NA	TGCGCCAGCAGTGAGTCGGACAGAGTGAACACTGAAGCTTTCTTT	CASSESDRVNTEAFF
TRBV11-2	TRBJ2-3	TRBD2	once	TGTGCCAGCAGCCTTAGCCTAGCGGGAGATACGCAGTATTTT	CASSLSLAGDTQYF
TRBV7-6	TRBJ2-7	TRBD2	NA	TGTGCCAGCAGCGGTGGACTAGCGGGTCTGAGCTCCTACGAGCAGTACTTC	CASSGGLAGLSSYEQYF
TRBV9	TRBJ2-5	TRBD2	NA	TGTGCCAGCAGCGTAGGGACTAGCGGGAGAGAGACCCAGTACTTC	CASSVGTSGRETQYF
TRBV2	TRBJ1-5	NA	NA	TGTGCCAGCAGTAAAGAACAGGGCCGTCAGCCCCAGCATTTT	CASSKEQGRQPQHF
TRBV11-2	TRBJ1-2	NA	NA	TGTGCCAGCAGCTCCCAGGGAAACTATGGCTACACCTTC	CASSSQGNYGYTF
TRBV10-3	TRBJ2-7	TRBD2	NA	TGTGCCATCAGTGACTTTTCTCTAGCGGGAGGCTCCTCCTACGAGCAGTACTTC	CAISDFSLAGGSSYEQYF
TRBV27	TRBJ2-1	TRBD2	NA	TGTGCCAGCTATGGACTAGCGGGACGCTCCTACAATGAGCAGTTCTTC	CASYGLAGRSYNEQFF
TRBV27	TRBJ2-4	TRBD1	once	TGTGCCAGCAGTTCCTACGACAGGGTCGAAAACATTCAGTACTTC	CASSSYDRVENIQYF
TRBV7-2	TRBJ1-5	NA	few	TGTGCCAGCAGCTCGCAGGGTACGAGCAATCAGCCCCAGCATTTT	CASSSQGTSNQPQHF
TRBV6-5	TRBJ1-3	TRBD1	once	TGTGCCAGCAGACCGGGACAGCCCTCTGGAAACACCATATATTTT	CASRPGQPSGNTIYF
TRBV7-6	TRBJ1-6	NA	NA	TGTGCCAGCAGCTCGGGAGGTTATAATTCACCCCTCCACTTT	CASSSGGYNSPLHF
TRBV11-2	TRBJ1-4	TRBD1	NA	TGTGCCAGCTCCAGGGGGCAGTCTAATGAAAAACTGTTTTTT	CASSRGQSNEKLFF
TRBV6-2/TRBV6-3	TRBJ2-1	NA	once	TGTGCCAGCAGTACCGGGACATGGCACAATGAGCAGTTCTTC	CASSTGTWHNEQFF
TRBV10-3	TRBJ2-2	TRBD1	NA	TGTGCCATCAGCGGACAGGGGAGGTACACCGGGGAGCTGTTTTTT	CAISGQGRYTGELFF